This entry lists 4 T cell receptor beta chains sequenced from one sample in a study of blood T cell repertoires in COVID-19. Some clones are missing from TCRdb's copy, which holds only in-frame ones; the method was immunoSEQ multiplex PCR. The table records under 350,000 clones, 80% to 90% of them present only once. Source material: peripheral blood. These receptor sequences come from a man aged 35-49 years with acute or convalescent COVID-19.

CDR3 sequence: CASSQIPDRGNYGYTF. In DNA, the CDR3 is TGTGCCAGCAGCCAAATCCCGGACAGGGGGAACTATGGCTACACCTTC. The chain uses TRBV13 and TRBJ1-2, with 10 bases that match TRBD1. This CDR3 spans 16 amino acids. The V segment lost 5 bases and the J segment 2 bases; nucleotides outside the gene matches: 8. Germline V gene lookup returns CDR1 PRHDT and CDR2 FYEKMQ (reference sequence).

This chain connects TRBV4-1 to TRBJ1-3; D uncertain. V lost 1 base, J lost 10 bases, and 17 bases lay in between. This CDR3 is built from 15 residues. The germline CDR1 and CDR2 sequences are MGHRA and YSYEKL. In DNA, the CDR3 is TGCGCCAGCAGCCAAGGAACGGGGTCTTCGGGAACCATATATTTT. This sequence encodes CASSQGTGSSGTIYF.

Note on this clone: A read error may account for a junction end that differs from germline. The chain combines TRBV5-4 with TRBJ1-1, with 7 bases fitting TRBD1. Germline V gene lookup returns CDR1 SGHNT and CDR2 YYREEE (reference sequence). The CDR3 is 15 residues long. CDR3: CASSLEIDRDATSLF. CDR3 bases: TGTGCCAGCAGCTTGGAAATAGACAGGGACGCCACTTCCCTTTTT.

The V call is TRBV18, the J call TRBJ1-3; 7 nucleotides line up with TRBD1. The CDR3 length is 13 residues. The J segment lost 4 bases and the V segment lost 8 bases, leaving 5 bases of the junction unmatched. From germline, CDR1 is KGHSH and CDR2 LQKENI. The CDR3 nucleotides are TGTGCCAGCCCACAGGGGTCCGGAAACACCATATATTTT. Residues: CASPQGSGNTIYF.